This TCR beta chain was sequenced in a study of T cells in Graves' hyperthyroidism and ophthalmopathy. About the study: Peripheral blood specimens were obtained at initial diagnosis, prior to any treatment. Study-wide results and limits: Among thyroid clonotypes expanded above 0.001, most also appeared in blood.

Regions amplified from RNA transcripts were the TCR beta CDR3 regions. Using the HTBI primer set, a first-round RT-PCR was run on the TCR CDR3. TCRdb reanalysed the multiplex PCR reads using MiXCR and keeps one entry per CDR3 protein. The repertoire holds 700,000 or so distinct CDR3 sequences, around 13% seen once, with around 12% in the top ten. Subjects with ophthalmopathy showed a Clinical Activity Score no lower than 3, a NOSPECS grade no lower than 4, and a duration shorter than 3 months. The source of the PBMCs was 9.5 to 10 ml of fresh peripheral blood. This clonotype occurred many times. The antigen is undetermined. CDR3 size: 15 residues. The V and J ends lost 2 bases and 3 bases, in that order; junction bases with no gene match: 4.

The chain carries TRBV12-3 or TRBV12-4 and TRBJ2-1, with 7 bases aligning to TRBD2. Material for sequencing was blood. The TCR originated in a woman between 50 and 59 years old with Graves' ophthalmopathy. CDR3: CASSLRREYYNEQFF. CDR3 bases: TGTGCCAGCAGTTTACGGCGGGAGTACTACAATGAGCAGTTCTTC.